This is a list of T cell receptor beta chains from one sample in a study of T cell repertoires in cytomegalovirus infection. Each CDR3 protein is one row after TCRdb ran MiXCR on the reads. The table has 740,000 or so distinct CDR3 sequences, 35% seen once. The specimen was PBMCs. These receptors came from a human donor in good health (CMV status not recorded). Some clones in this sample may be carry-over from other donors' samples. CDR3s include the opening cysteine and the closing phenylalanine or tryptophan. Each record gives: D gene, clone size, V gene, J gene, CDR3 protein, CDR3 DNA. D genes are given only for firm matches. The size of a clone is reported for some rows only, either as once, few or many, or as a class for expanded clones.

D: .; size: .; V: TRBV7-9; J: TRBJ1-2; CDR3: CASSLNHLGRGGYTF; DNA: TGTGCCAGCAGCTTAAATCATCTCGGCAGGGGCGGCTACACCTTC
D: .; size: few; V: TRBV7-8; J: TRBJ1-3; CDR3: CASSLERSSPGSGNTIYF; DNA: TGTGCCAGCAGCTTAGAAAGGAGCAGCCCCGGCTCTGGAAACACCATATATTTT
D: .; size: few; V: TRBV25-1; J: TRBJ1-1; CDR3: CASSDPATRGGTEAFF; DNA: TGTGCCAGCAGTGATCCCGCCACCAGGGGAGGGACTGAAGCTTTCTTT
D: TRBD1; size: .; V: TRBV7-6; J: TRBJ1-4; CDR3: CASSLRQGIINEKLFF; DNA: TGTGCCAGCAGCCTCCGACAGGGGATAATTAATGAAAAACTGTTTTTT
D: TRBD1; size: few; V: TRBV6-8; J: TRBJ2-7; CDR3: CASSYSIPGQIYEQYF; DNA: TGTGCCAGCAGTTACTCGATTCCGGGACAGATATACGAGCAGTACTTC
D: TRBD2; size: many; V: TRBV7-9; J: TRBJ2-5; CDR3: CASSSLAGGQETQYF; DNA: TGTGCCAGCAGCAGCTTAGCGGGGGGCCAAGAGACCCAGTACTTC
D: .; size: .; V: TRBV4-1; J: TRBJ1-5; CDR3: CASSQEGRTSQHF; DNA: TGCGCCAGCAGCCAAGAGGGGAGAACATCACAGCATTTT
D: .; size: .; V: TRBV30; J: TRBJ2-7; CDR3: CAWSVKDRYEQYF; DNA: TGTGCCTGGAGTGTAAAGGACCGCTACGAGCAGTACTTC
D: .; size: .; V: TRBV29-1; J: TRBJ1-3; CDR3: CSVEDSQSTGNTIYF; DNA: TGCAGCGTTGAAGATAGTCAGAGTACTGGAAACACCATATATTTT
D: .; size: few; V: TRBV6-5; J: TRBJ2-3; CDR3: CASSYSPGEWDTQYF; DNA: TGTGCCAGCAGTTACTCCCCAGGGGAGTGGGATACGCAGTATTTT
D: .; size: .; V: TRBV7-8; J: TRBJ2-4; CDR3: CASSWGRAKNIQYF; DNA: TGTGCCAGCAGCTGGGGTAGAGCCAAAAACATTCAGTACTTC
D: .; size: many; V: TRBV7-2; J: TRBJ1-1; CDR3: CASSFGNEAFF; DNA: TGTGCCAGCAGCTTCGGAAACGAAGCTTTCTTT
D: .; size: few; V: TRBV19; J: TRBJ2-1; CDR3: CASSADAFVDEQFF; DNA: TGTGCCAGTAGTGCGGACGCGTTTGTTGATGAGCAGTTCTTC
D: .; size: .; V: TRBV7-2; J: TRBJ2-7; CDR3: CASSLSRGRGPYEQYF; DNA: TGTGCCAGCAGCTTAAGCCGGGGCAGGGGACCCTACGAGCAGTACTTC
D: .; size: few; V: TRBV12-3/TRBV12-4; J: TRBJ1-3; CDR3: CASRPTGNTIYF; DNA: TGTGCCAGCAGGCCTACTGGAAACACCATATATTTT
D: TRBD1; size: .; V: TRBV6-8; J: TRBJ2-3; CDR3: CASSRRTGSSTDTQYF; DNA: TGTGCCAGCAGCCGCCGGACAGGGTCTAGCACAGATACGCAGTATTTT
D: .; size: few; V: TRBV28; J: TRBJ1-5; CDR3: CASSLYHSGQPQHF; DNA: TGTGCCAGCAGTTTATATCACAGTGGCCAGCCCCAGCATTTT
D: .; size: .; V: TRBV5-1; J: TRBJ2-1; CDR3: CASRLDGPAGNEQFF; DNA: TGCGCCAGCAGATTGGATGGACCGGCGGGAAATGAGCAGTTCTTC
D: .; size: .; V: TRBV7-2; J: TRBJ1-2; CDR3: CASGFRQATNYGYTF; DNA: TGTGCCAGCGGCTTCCGACAGGCCACTAACTATGGCTACACCTTC
D: .; size: once; V: TRBV7-2; J: TRBJ1-1; CDR3: CATSLAGSTEAFF; DNA: TGTGCCACCAGCTTAGCAGGGAGCACTGAAGCTTTCTTT
D: .; size: few; V: TRBV7-8; J: TRBJ2-5; CDR3: CASSSQGTVETQYF; DNA: TGTGCCAGCAGCTCGCAGGGTACTGTTGAGACCCAGTACTTC
D: .; size: .; V: TRBV7-9; J: TRBJ2-4; CDR3: CASSSSISGTQGIQYF; DNA: TGTGCCAGCAGCTCCTCGATCTCGGGTACCCAAGGCATTCAGTACTTC
D: TRBD1; size: many; V: TRBV7-2; J: TRBJ2-4; CDR3: CASSTSTGGKNIQYF; DNA: TGTGCCAGCAGCACCTCGACAGGGGGCAAAAACATTCAGTACTTC
D: .; size: .; V: TRBV27; J: TRBJ2-4; CDR3: CASRGHGRFKNIQYF; DNA: TGTGCCAGCAGGGGACACGGCCGATTTAAAAACATTCAGTACTTC
D: .; size: .; V: TRBV20-1; J: TRBJ2-2; CDR3: CSARDLDTGELFF; DNA: TGCAGTGCTAGGGACTTAGACACCGGGGAGCTGTTTTTT
D: TRBD1; size: few; V: TRBV6-6; J: TRBJ1-2; CDR3: CASSYPIEDRGRGYTF; DNA: TGTGCCAGCAGTTACCCGATTGAGGACAGGGGCCGCGGCTACACCTTC
D: TRBD2; size: .; V: TRBV27; J: TRBJ2-7; CDR3: CASSLWAGGEQYF; DNA: TGTGCCAGCAGTTTATGGGCCGGGGGGGAGCAGTACTTC
D: .; size: few; V: TRBV7-8; J: TRBJ1-1; CDR3: CASSLASRGRNTEAFF; DNA: TGTGCCAGCAGCTTAGCATCAAGGGGCAGGAACACTGAAGCTTTCTTT
D: .; size: .; V: TRBV28; J: TRBJ1-2; CDR3: CASSSYMGEGYTF; DNA: TGTGCCAGCAGTTCCTACATGGGCGAGGGCTACACCTTC
D: TRBD1; size: .; V: TRBV7-2; J: TRBJ1-2; CDR3: CASIQTGRFYGYTF; DNA: TGTGCCAGCATACAGACAGGGCGATTTTATGGCTACACCTTC
D: TRBD1; size: few; V: TRBV12-5; J: TRBJ2-1; CDR3: CASARDREGGNEQFF; DNA: TGTGCTAGTGCCAGGGACAGGGAAGGGGGCAATGAGCAGTTCTTC
D: TRBD1; size: few; V: TRBV19; J: TRBJ2-4; CDR3: CASRRQGSNIQYF; DNA: TGTGCCAGTAGGCGACAGGGTAGTAACATTCAGTACTTC
D: TRBD2; size: .; V: TRBV5-4; J: TRBJ2-5; CDR3: CASSLRVAGGETQYF; DNA: TGTGCCAGCAGCTTGAGGGTAGCGGGGGGTGAGACCCAGTACTTC
D: TRBD1; size: few; V: TRBV7-9; J: TRBJ1-6; CDR3: CASSPQGGLINSPLHF; DNA: TGTGCCAGCAGCCCCCAGGGGGGACTGATTAATTCACCCCTCCACTTT
D: .; size: few; V: TRBV30; J: TRBJ1-2; CDR3: CAWSVFQPRGGVYGYTF; DNA: TGTGCCTGGAGTGTATTTCAGCCCCGGGGTGGAGTCTATGGCTACACCTTC
D: .; size: .; V: TRBV11-1; J: TRBJ2-7; CDR3: CASSLRVMGTYEQYF; DNA: TGTGCCAGCAGCTTACGGGTTATGGGGACCTACGAGCAGTACTTC
D: .; size: few; V: TRBV7-2; J: TRBJ2-2; CDR3: CASSLILLRPMGTGELFF; DNA: TGTGCCAGCAGCTTAATATTATTACGGCCCATGGGGACCGGGGAGCTGTTTTTT
D: .; size: few; V: TRBV28; J: TRBJ1-1; CDR3: CASSFSRDGGTEAFF; DNA: TGTGCCAGCAGTTTCTCCCGGGATGGGGGCACTGAAGCTTTCTTT
D: .; size: many; V: TRBV7-2; J: TRBJ1-2; CDR3: CASSPTREGVGVTF; DNA: TGTGCCAGCAGCCCAACGAGGGAGGGAGTCGGGGTCACCTTC
D: .; size: many; V: TRBV7-8; J: TRBJ2-1; CDR3: CASSLDGATGSYNEQFF; DNA: TGTGCCAGCAGCTTAGACGGAGCTACAGGATCATACAATGAGCAGTTCTTC
D: .; size: .; V: TRBV18; J: TRBJ2-6; CDR3: CASSPRSLTEPGANVLTF; DNA: TGTGCCAGCTCACCAAGGTCCCTAACGGAGCCTGGGGCCAACGTCCTGACTTTC
D: TRBD1; size: .; V: TRBV20-1; J: TRBJ2-7; CDR3: CSAKEQTGQKYEQYF; DNA: TGCAGTGCTAAAGAGCAGACGGGACAGAAGTACGAGCAGTACTTC
D: .; size: many; V: TRBV28; J: TRBJ2-5; CDR3: CASSFELPGGAQETQYF; DNA: TGTGCCAGCAGTTTCGAGCTACCTGGGGGGGCCCAAGAGACCCAGTACTTC
D: TRBD1; size: few; V: TRBV29-1; J: TRBJ1-2; CDR3: CSVREQGNYGYTF; DNA: TGCAGCGTCAGAGAACAGGGGAACTATGGCTACACCTTC
D: TRBD2; size: few; V: TRBV7-2; J: TRBJ2-1; CDR3: CASSFSATRLAGVDEQFF; DNA: TGTGCCAGCAGCTTCTCAGCTACCCGGCTAGCGGGAGTAGATGAGCAGTTCTTC